Listed below are T cell receptor beta chains from one sample, sequenced in a study of cytomegalovirus exposure and HLA in healthy donors. Only in-frame clones appear in the TCRdb table, and some are missing; sequencing was by immunoSEQ multiplex PCR. The table records 100,000 to 150,000 clones, over 70% of them present only once. Sequenced material: PBMCs. These receptors were collected from a female donor in good health and CMV-seropositive. Both conserved end residues are trimmed from each CDR3. A D gene is named only where the DNA matches it firmly. Expanded clones are given a class, and other clones once, few, many or no size at all.

d_gene	v_gene	abundance	CDR3aa
TRBD1	TRBV7-6	-	ASSFRGAAEAF
-	TRBV9	once	ASKPGNSGNTIY
-	TRBV7-2	-	ASSRGVWNRNTEAF
-	TRBV4-1	-	ASSQPGQFSYEQY
-	TRBV7-9	once	SSSPQVSGLF
TRBD1	TRBV10-3	-	AISEYRGTDTQY
TRBD2	TRBV11-1	-	ASSHTTALGGDTQY
-	TRBV30	-	AWSVLQGGEQF
TRBD2	TRBV2	-	ASKTERGSTDTQY
-	TRBV27	few	ASSLSGLEDTQY
-	TRBV30	once	AWAGDTSGNTIY
-	TRBV5-4	-	ASSFLRSAGELF
TRBD1	TRBV9	-	ASSVWDSKSPLH
TRBD1	TRBV18	once	ASSPRQGAHNEQF
-	TRBV7-8	-	ASSYDRGRGEYEQY
TRBD2	TRBV10-3	-	ATEGSGGPSPNTGELF
-	TRBV2	-	ASSLDRSNQPQH
-	TRBV5-8	-	AISVLSSYNSPLH
TRBD2	TRBV4-1	-	ASSQPTSGHKEQY
-	TRBV5-6	-	ASSLFGVHEQY
TRBD1	TRBV28	-	ASRHPGTGYEQY
-	TRBV10-3	-	AIQGYGGELF
-	TRBV28	-	ASIPRVNTEAF
-	TRBV19	once	ASSIGSGPHNSPLH
TRBD1	TRBV6-5	-	ASSGDRGVSEQY
-	TRBV9	-	ASSASGETEQY
-	TRBV30	-	AWSVQMAQY
TRBD1	TRBV18	-	ASSPGTVGEKLF
-	TRBV7-2	-	ASSLDLFWGSRDPSPLH
-	TRBV5-4	-	ASSLVGYQETQY
-	TRBV29-1	-	SVEAVAYNEQF
TRBD1	TRBV7-2	once	ASSLAKTGTGYPPLH
-	TRBV28	-	ASSPPRYYGYT
-	TRBV29-1	-	SVARQKRGEQY
-	TRBV19	-	ASSIPRIQETQY
-	TRBV2	-	ASSEPGPNSPLH
TRBD1	TRBV25-1	-	ASTGQAANSPLH
TRBD1	TRBV6-1	-	ASRFLDRGGEQY
-	TRBV6-5	-	ASSYSNRVAYEQY
-	TRBV12-5	-	ASGSSFGTQY
TRBD1	TRBV7-9	few	ASSLRQGGTEAF
-	TRBV9	once	ASSVGYSLPRDTQY
-	TRBV13	-	ASSLGAGHNSPLH
-	TRBV30	-	AWSTQAYQPQH
TRBD1	TRBV4-1	-	ASSQDPGQVQGYT
-	TRBV6-5	few	ASSLGRRGEKLF
TRBD1	TRBV28	few	ACTRDRATDTQY
TRBD2	TRBV5-1	-	ASSNSGSETDTQY
-	TRBV10-2	-	ASSELSSGANVLT
TRBD1	TRBV5-4	once	ASSLGTPGGAGETQY
TRBD2	TRBV11-2	few	ASSTLAGPYNEQF
-	TRBV30	-	AWSSDSPGEKLF
-	TRBV6-6	-	ASRLGAADD
-	TRBV29-1	-	SVGGMSYSTDTQY
-	TRBV5-1	few	ASSLGRGLHEQY
TRBD2	TRBV19	-	ASSLAGGTGELF
-	TRBV5-1	few	ASSLFRQNTGELF
TRBD2	TRBV27	-	ASRKSKGLAGGPAYNEQF
-	TRBV9	-	ASSVDGPSSGNTIY
TRBD1	TRBV4-1	-	ASRQGGYNEQF